The TCR beta chain under discussion was sequenced for a study of beta chain features in type 1 diabetes. Overall study results and limits: The study found moderately but significantly shorter TCRB CDR3s in all four CD4+ subsets of Type 1 diabetes patients.

Investigators reverse transcribed all isolated RNA, so they sequenced expressed TCRB transcripts. Clones were sequenced by immunoSEQ multiplex PCR, and TCRdb holds only the in-frame ones, with some missing. Altogether 300,000 to 450,000 clones are present, around 10% being singletons, with the ten largest covering less than 0.65%. The V end was cut by 4 bases, the J end by 8 bases, with 9 bases between. The length of the CDR3 is 12 residues. The germline V gene encodes CDR1 SGHDT and CDR2 YYEEEE. In regard to this clone: The antigen remains unidentified.

This receptor was obtained from a man aged 30 to 45 with type 1 diabetes. The sample was central memory CD4+ T cells from blood. The chain combines TRBV5-6 with TRBJ2-2; D unresolved. CDR3 nucleotides: TGTGCCAGCAGCCCTTCAAGGGGGGAGCTGTTTTTT. As protein: CASSPSRGELFF.